This T cell receptor beta chain is from a study of blood T cell repertoires in COVID-19. Whole-study context: Sites across the United States, Italy and Spain contributed samples from acute and convalescent COVID-19. T cells, B-cell-depleted T cells, or PBMCs provided the cDNA or gDNA that served as material.

In its sample, this clone was seen a few times. The CDR3 runs 13 residues. The V end lost 5 bases, the J end lost 2 bases, and 10 bases lay between the germline ends. CDR1 SQVTM and CDR2 ANQGSEA come from the germline V gene. Profiling relied on immunoSEQ multiplex PCR, and the TCRdb table lists in-frame clones only, not all of them. The data hold just over 300,000 clones, with around 87% observed a single time. The receptor's source is a man younger than 35 with active or convalescent COVID-19. The sample consisted of peripheral blood. The rearrangement joins TRBV29-1 to TRBJ2-1; perhaps TRBD2 as D (6 bases). The CDR3 nucleotides read TGCAGCGTTAGACTAGTAACCTACAATGAGCAGTTCTTC. Residues: CSVRLVTYNEQFF.